At least ten counts were recorded for the clone carrying this T cell receptor (beta chain). The antigen remains undetermined. This record belongs to a study of molecular identifiers for immune sequencing clone quantification. Overall study context: The replicates split RNA from roughly 18,000 or 92,000 naive CD8 cells five ways and sequenced four.

Libraries of bulk TCR were made by previously described methods (with listed TCR primers). Each CDR3 protein gets one entry after TCRdb re-called the PCR reads with MiXCR. The table lists some 320,000 distinct CDR3 sequences, roughly a fifth of them singletons, with more than 0.8% in the top ten. Looked up from germline, CDR1 is SGHKS and CDR2 is YYEKEE (reference sequence). This CDR3 has 17 residues. Trimming cost V 0 bases and J 2 bases; bases outside gene matches: 9. General study results and limits: Detecting spiked Jurkat TCR RNA from one cell among around 930,000 naive cells was reportedly possible.

The J gene is TRBJ2-3, the V gene TRBV5-5, with 7 bases fitting TRBD2. The TCR was taken from a human donor in good health. Some libraries in this study had Jurkat cell RNA spiked in. The specimen was naive CD8+ T cells from blood, with Jurkat cell RNA spiked in. The subset is: FACS-sorted CD8+CD4-CCR7+CD45RA+ naive T cells. The DNA of the CDR3 is TGTGCCAGCAGCTTGGGGGGAGGGGCCCTCGCCACAGATACGCAGTATTTT. Translated, it gives CASSLGGGALATDTQYF.